The rows below give T cell receptor beta chains drawn from one sample of a study of blood T cells in healthy people across ages. TCRdb used MiXCR to reprocess the 5' RACE reads, holding one entry per CDR3 protein. This table holds 750,000 to 950,000 distinct CDR3 sequences, 25% to 30% found once. These data were also filed under a second study, of T cells of mothers and their children.

The sample consisted of blood. Receptor source: a woman in her thirties or forties in good health. Both conserved end residues are part of each CDR3. The order of the fields is clone size, J gene, V gene, D gene, CDR3 protein, CDR3 DNA. D genes are given only for firm matches. Expanded clones get a size class; other rows say once, few or many, or leave the size out.

clone size: .; J gene: TRBJ2-7; V gene: TRBV7-9; D gene: .; CDR3 protein: CAGSPSQGGHEQYF; CDR3 DNA: TGTGCCGGCAGCCCCAGCCAGGGTGGCCACGAGCAGTACTTC
clone size: few; J gene: TRBJ1-1; V gene: TRBV28; D gene: .; CDR3 protein: CASSSRGGGRTEAFF; CDR3 DNA: TGTGCCAGCAGTTCCCGAGGGGGGGGGAGGACTGAAGCTTTCTTT
clone size: few; J gene: TRBJ2-1; V gene: TRBV2; D gene: .; CDR3 protein: CASSEGGAGNEQFF; CDR3 DNA: TGTGCCAGCAGTGAGGGCGGGGCAGGGAATGAGCAGTTCTTC
clone size: few; J gene: TRBJ1-2; V gene: TRBV20-1; D gene: .; CDR3 protein: CSASRPIFYGYTF; CDR3 DNA: TGCAGTGCTAGTAGACCGATTTTCTATGGCTACACCTTC
clone size: many; J gene: TRBJ2-5; V gene: TRBV9; D gene: .; CDR3 protein: CASSVAPGAEETQYF; CDR3 DNA: TGTGCCAGCAGCGTAGCTCCGGGGGCCGAAGAGACCCAGTACTTC
clone size: many; J gene: TRBJ1-2; V gene: TRBV15; D gene: TRBD1; CDR3 protein: CATSNRGQDGYTF; CDR3 DNA: TGTGCCACCAGCAACAGGGGGCAGGATGGCTACACCTTC
clone size: many; J gene: TRBJ2-7; V gene: TRBV11-2; D gene: TRBD1; CDR3 protein: CASSLDIGGGEQYF; CDR3 DNA: TGTGCCAGCAGCTTAGATATAGGGGGCGGAGAGCAGTACTTC
clone size: few; J gene: TRBJ2-3; V gene: TRBV7-2; D gene: .; CDR3 protein: CASSFRAFEADTQYF; CDR3 DNA: TGTGCCAGCAGCTTTAGGGCCTTCGAGGCAGATACGCAGTATTTT
clone size: .; J gene: TRBJ1-1; V gene: TRBV28; D gene: .; CDR3 protein: CASSFQQGGAFF; CDR3 DNA: TGTGCCAGCAGTTTCCAACAGGGTGGGGCTTTCTTT
clone size: many; J gene: TRBJ2-7; V gene: TRBV27; D gene: .; CDR3 protein: CASSLSDSSYEQYF; CDR3 DNA: TGTGCCAGCAGTTTATCCGACTCTTCCTACGAGCAGTACTTC
clone size: .; J gene: TRBJ2-1; V gene: TRBV7-6; D gene: .; CDR3 protein: CAISLGNSYNEQFF; CDR3 DNA: TGTGCCATCAGCTTAGGGAATTCCTACAATGAGCAGTTCTTC
clone size: few; J gene: TRBJ2-7; V gene: TRBV12-3/TRBV12-4; D gene: .; CDR3 protein: CASSLGGRVNYEQYF; CDR3 DNA: TGTGCCAGCAGTTTGGGTGGACGGGTAAACTACGAGCAGTACTTC
clone size: few; J gene: TRBJ2-7; V gene: TRBV3-1; D gene: .; CDR3 protein: CASSGGTQGSYEQYF; CDR3 DNA: TGTGCCAGCAGCGGAGGGACCCAGGGATCCTACGAGCAGTACTTC
clone size: many; J gene: TRBJ2-7; V gene: TRBV7-3; D gene: TRBD2; CDR3 protein: CASSLKPSGNSYEQYF; CDR3 DNA: TGTGCCAGCAGCCTGAAACCTAGCGGGAACTCCTACGAGCAGTACTTC
clone size: many; J gene: TRBJ2-7; V gene: TRBV7-2; D gene: .; CDR3 protein: CASSLRRTPGYEQYF; CDR3 DNA: TGTGCCAGCAGCTTAAGGAGGACACCTGGCTACGAGCAGTACTTC
clone size: .; J gene: TRBJ2-5; V gene: TRBV6-1; D gene: TRBD2; CDR3 protein: CASRRGTSVKIQETQYF; CDR3 DNA: TGTGCCAGCAGGAGGGGGACTAGCGTAAAGATTCAAGAGACCCAGTACTTC
clone size: once; J gene: TRBJ2-4; V gene: TRBV12-3/TRBV12-4; D gene: .; CDR3 protein: CASRFGRISSYNELYF; CDR3 DNA: TGTGCCAGCAGATTCGGGAGAATTAGCTCCTACAATGAGCTGTACTTC
clone size: .; J gene: TRBJ2-5; V gene: TRBV5-1; D gene: .; CDR3 protein: CASGFDGARGAQETQYF; CDR3 DNA: TGCGCCAGCGGCTTTGATGGAGCGAGGGGGGCCCAGGAGACCCAGTACTTC
clone size: many; J gene: TRBJ2-1; V gene: TRBV10-3; D gene: TRBD2; CDR3 protein: CAIKRGRSYNEQFF; CDR3 DNA: TGTGCCATCAAGCGGGGGCGTTCCTACAATGAGCAGTTCTTC
clone size: few; J gene: TRBJ1-1; V gene: TRBV2; D gene: .; CDR3 protein: CASSRRGEAFF; CDR3 DNA: TGTGCCAGCAGTAGGAGGGGCGAAGCTTTCTTT
clone size: few; J gene: TRBJ2-3; V gene: TRBV27; D gene: TRBD2; CDR3 protein: CASSLSLAVDTQYF; CDR3 DNA: TGTGCCAGCAGTTTATCCCTAGCGGTAGATACGCAGTATTTT
clone size: few; J gene: TRBJ1-5; V gene: TRBV6-6; D gene: TRBD1; CDR3 protein: CASNPGQGGQPQHF; CDR3 DNA: TGTGCCAGCAATCCGGGACAGGGTGGTCAGCCCCAGCATTTT
clone size: many; J gene: TRBJ2-7; V gene: TRBV10-3; D gene: .; CDR3 protein: CAISEGQPYEQYF; CDR3 DNA: TGTGCCATCAGTGAAGGACAGCCCTACGAGCAGTACTTC
clone size: many; J gene: TRBJ1-2; V gene: TRBV6-4; D gene: TRBD1; CDR3 protein: CASSESGGASYGYTF; CDR3 DNA: TGTGCCAGCAGTGAATCAGGGGGCGCCAGCTATGGCTACACCTTC
clone size: .; J gene: TRBJ2-1; V gene: TRBV7-9; D gene: TRBD2; CDR3 protein: CASSGGVGGSENEQFF; CDR3 DNA: TGTGCCAGCAGCGGGGGGGTAGGCGGGAGTGAGAATGAGCAGTTCTTC
clone size: .; J gene: TRBJ1-4; V gene: TRBV30; D gene: .; CDR3 protein: CGRGTNEKLFF; CDR3 DNA: TGTGGTCGGGGGACTAATGAAAAACTGTTTTTT
clone size: many; J gene: TRBJ2-5; V gene: TRBV24-1; D gene: .; CDR3 protein: CATSEAGRMKETQYF; CDR3 DNA: TGTGCCACCAGTGAGGCGGGACGGATGAAAGAGACCCAGTACTTC
clone size: .; J gene: TRBJ2-7; V gene: TRBV29-1; D gene: TRBD1; CDR3 protein: CSVAGQPPYEQYF; CDR3 DNA: TGCAGCGTTGCGGGACAGCCTCCCTACGAGCAGTACTTC
clone size: .; J gene: TRBJ2-7; V gene: TRBV1; D gene: .; CDR3 protein: CTSSLEVITSYEQYF; CDR3 DNA: TGCACCAGCAGCCTTGAGGTCATCACCTCCTACGAGCAGTACTTC
clone size: .; J gene: TRBJ2-1; V gene: TRBV9; D gene: TRBD1; CDR3 protein: CASSSSGQGNNEQFF; CDR3 DNA: TGTGCCAGCAGCTCTTCGGGACAGGGGAACAATGAGCAGTTCTTC
clone size: .; J gene: TRBJ2-7; V gene: TRBV14; D gene: TRBD1; CDR3 protein: CASSQSKGAYYEQYF; CDR3 DNA: TGTGCCAGCAGCCAGTCGAAGGGGGCTTACTACGAGCAGTACTTC
clone size: many; J gene: TRBJ2-7; V gene: TRBV10-3; D gene: .; CDR3 protein: CAISDPRQGKKNEQYF; CDR3 DNA: TGTGCCATCAGTGACCCACGGCAGGGAAAGAAGAACGAGCAGTACTTC
clone size: few; J gene: TRBJ2-7; V gene: TRBV19; D gene: TRBD1; CDR3 protein: CASSASGQGPYEQYF; CDR3 DNA: TGTGCCAGTAGCGCCTCTGGACAGGGACCCTACGAGCAGTACTTC
clone size: few; J gene: TRBJ2-6; V gene: TRBV5-1; D gene: .; CDR3 protein: CASRAAFRLAGANVLTF; CDR3 DNA: TGCGCCAGCAGGGCGGCCTTCAGGTTAGCTGGGGCCAACGTCCTGACTTTC
clone size: .; J gene: TRBJ2-5; V gene: TRBV7-2; D gene: .; CDR3 protein: CASSLDFTPGETQYF; CDR3 DNA: TGTGCCAGCAGCTTAGATTTCACCCCAGGAGAGACCCAGTACTTC
clone size: few; J gene: TRBJ2-5; V gene: TRBV12-3/TRBV12-4; D gene: .; CDR3 protein: CASSPNLGGQYF; CDR3 DNA: TGTGCCAGCAGCCCAAATCTGGGGGGCCAGTACTTC
clone size: few; J gene: TRBJ2-7; V gene: TRBV29-1; D gene: TRBD2; CDR3 protein: CSIFGTSGENYEQYF; CDR3 DNA: TGCAGCATCTTCGGGACTAGCGGGGAGAACTACGAGCAGTACTTC
clone size: .; J gene: TRBJ1-4; V gene: TRBV20-1; D gene: .; CDR3 protein: CSAPAGYINEKLFF; CDR3 DNA: TGCAGTGCTCCCGCGGGTTACATTAATGAAAAACTGTTTTTT
clone size: few; J gene: TRBJ1-2; V gene: TRBV9; D gene: TRBD1; CDR3 protein: CASSVGIETGAGYTF; CDR3 DNA: TGTGCCAGCAGCGTAGGGATCGAGACAGGGGCCGGCTACACCTTC
clone size: few; J gene: TRBJ2-1; V gene: TRBV7-3; D gene: TRBD2; CDR3 protein: CVSSPRLAGGLHNEQFF; CDR3 DNA: TGTGTCAGCAGCCCCCGTTTAGCGGGGGGGTTGCACAATGAGCAGTTCTTC